This TCR beta chain emerged from a study of T-cell reconstitution after alpha-beta-depleted transplantation in children. Trimming took off 3 bases at V and 4 bases at J, with 12 bases between the two ends. Germline V gene sequence: CDR1 DFQATT, CDR2 SNEGSKA (reference sequence). This CDR3 is 13 amino acids long. This clonotype was counted ten times or more. Preparation of the TCRbeta library used unique molecular identifiers. MiXCR, run by TCRdb on the PCR reads, gives a single entry per CDR3 protein. The sample contains 190,000 or so distinct CDR3 sequences, approximately 7% of which appear only once.

This chain connects TRBV20-1 to TRBJ2-5; perhaps TRBD1 as D (5 bases). Sequencing was performed on PBMCs from the stem cell graft donor, taken from the stem cell graft. This receptor was taken from a human donor who donated a stem cell graft to a child with Wiskott-Aldrich syndrome. CDR3 coding DNA: TGCAGTGCTAGGTCCTTTCAGGGAGAGACCCAGTACTTC. Residues: CSARSFQGETQYF.